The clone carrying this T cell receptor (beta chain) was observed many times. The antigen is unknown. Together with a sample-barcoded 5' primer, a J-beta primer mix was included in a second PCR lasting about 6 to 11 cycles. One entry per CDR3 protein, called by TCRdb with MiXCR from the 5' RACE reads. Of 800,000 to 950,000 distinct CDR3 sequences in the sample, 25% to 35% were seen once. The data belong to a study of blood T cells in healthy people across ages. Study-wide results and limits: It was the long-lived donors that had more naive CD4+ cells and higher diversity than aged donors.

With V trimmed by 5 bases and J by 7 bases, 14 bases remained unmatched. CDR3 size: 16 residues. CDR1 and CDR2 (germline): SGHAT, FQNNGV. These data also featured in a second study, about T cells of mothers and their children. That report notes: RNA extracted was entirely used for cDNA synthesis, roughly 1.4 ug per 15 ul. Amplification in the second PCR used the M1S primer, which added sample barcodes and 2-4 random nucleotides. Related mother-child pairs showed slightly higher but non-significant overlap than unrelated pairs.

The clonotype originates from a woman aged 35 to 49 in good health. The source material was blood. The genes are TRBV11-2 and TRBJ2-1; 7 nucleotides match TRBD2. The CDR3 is CASSPRGRGYGNEQFF. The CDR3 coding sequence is TGTGCCAGCAGCCCCAGAGGGCGGGGGTATGGAAATGAGCAGTTCTTC. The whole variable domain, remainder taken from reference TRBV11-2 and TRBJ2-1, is EAGVAQSPRYKIIEKRQSVAFWCNPISGHATLYWYQQILGQGPKLLIQFQNNGVVDDSQLPKDRFSAERLKGVDSTLKIQPAKLEDSAVYLCASSPRGRGYGNEQFFGPGTRLTVL.